A selection of T cell receptor beta chains follows, all from one sample in a study of blood T cell repertoires in COVID-19. This table comes from immunoSEQ multiplex PCR, and its TCRdb copy is limited to in-frame clones, with some not included. The repertoire holds roughly 41,000 clones, with 80% to 90% as singletons. Sequenced input: peripheral blood. These receptors were obtained from a human donor in a cohort sampled during active COVID-19. The donor label of this sample is uncertain. Each CDR3 is given with its conserved first and last residue. The D gene is left open where the match is weak. The size of a clone is reported for some rows only, either as once, few or many, or as a class for expanded clones.

TRBV4-2	NA	TRBJ1-6	NA	CASSQELQGSDSPLHF	TGTGCCAGCAGCCAAGAGCTTCAGGGATCCGATTCACCCCTCCACTTT
TRBV10-3	NA	TRBJ2-7	NA	CAISGGSSYEQYF	TGTGCCATCAGTGGCGGCAGCTCTTACGAGCAGTACTTC
TRBV28	NA	TRBJ2-6	TRBD1	CASSLNRGSGGANVLTF	TGTGCCAGCAGCCTAAACAGGGGGTCAGGCGGGGCCAACGTCCTGACTTTC
TRBV3-1/TRBV3-2	NA	TRBJ2-5	TRBD1	CASSPRDRGQETQYF	TGTGCCAGCAGTCCCAGGGACAGGGGCCAAGAGACCCAGTACTTC
TRBV7-2	few	TRBJ2-5	NA	CASSNPGLQETQYF	TGTGCCAGCAGTAATCCGGGACTTCAAGAGACCCAGTACTTC
TRBV19	many	TRBJ1-2	NA	CASSTLDRLGHGYTF	TGTGCCAGTAGTACCCTGGACAGACTGGGGCATGGCTACACCTTC
TRBV5-4	few	TRBJ1-6	TRBD1	CASSKGQNSPLHF	TGTGCCAGCAGCAAGGGACAGAATTCACCCCTCCACTTT
TRBV9	NA	TRBJ2-3	NA	CASSKSPGDTDTQYF	TGTGCCAGCAGCAAAAGCCCAGGCGACACAGATACGCAGTATTTT
TRBV5-1	NA	TRBJ2-5	NA	CASGFKETQYF	TGCGCCTCAGGGTTTAAGGAGACCCAGTACTTC
TRBV19	NA	TRBJ1-2	TRBD1	CASRLTPGQNYGYTF	TGTGCCAGTAGGTTGACCCCGGGACAGAACTATGGCTACACCTTC
TRBV7-9	NA	TRBJ2-3	TRBD2	CASSLRAGGSTDTQYF	TGTGCCAGCAGCTTAAGAGCGGGGGGGTCCACAGATACGCAGTATTTT
TRBV7-2	NA	TRBJ2-1	NA	CASSPQGQRNNEQFF	TGTGCCAGCAGCCCACAGGGCCAAAGGAACAATGAGCAGTTCTTC
TRBV18	few	TRBJ1-6	TRBD1	CASSSTGVNSPLHF	TGTGCCAGCTCATCTACAGGGGTTAATTCACCCCTCCACTTT
TRBV5-1	NA	TRBJ1-1	TRBD1	CASTQQGALTEAFF	TGCGCCAGCACTCAACAGGGGGCCTTAACTGAAGCTTTCTTT
TRBV10-3	NA	TRBJ1-2	TRBD1	CAIRTGQGYGYTF	TGTGCCATCAGAACCGGACAGGGTTATGGCTACACCTTC
TRBV15	once	TRBJ1-3	NA	CATSSNRGSGNTIYF	TGTGCCACCAGCAGTAACCGGGGCTCTGGAAACACCATATATTTT
TRBV7-9	NA	TRBJ2-1	NA	CASSQRRGNEQFF	TGTGCCAGCAGCCAACGAAGGGGCAATGAGCAGTTCTTC
TRBV5-6	NA	TRBJ2-3	TRBD1	CASSSTGGMADTQYF	TGTGCCAGCAGCTCGACAGGGGGAATGGCAGATACGCAGTATTTT
TRBV28	NA	TRBJ2-3	TRBD2	CASLGSLAGGNTQYF	TGTGCCAGCTTGGGATCACTAGCGGGGGGCAATACGCAGTATTTT
TRBV18	NA	TRBJ2-3	TRBD2	CASSSGGTDTQYF	TGTGCCAGCTCCAGCGGGGGTACAGATACGCAGTATTTT
TRBV27	NA	TRBJ1-4	TRBD1	CASSLLGQGAMDNEKLFF	TGTGCCAGCAGTTTATTGGGACAGGGGGCGATGGATAATGAAAAACTGTTTTTT
TRBV7-2	NA	TRBJ2-5	NA	CASSSQETQYF	TGTGCCAGCAGCTCTCAAGAGACCCAGTACTTC